This T cell receptor beta chain was captured by sequencing in a study of blood T cell repertoires in COVID-19. About the research overall: COVID-19 samples from acute and convalescent phases originated in the United States, Italy and Spain.

CDR1 and CDR2 (germline): SGHRS, YFSETQ. CDR3 size: 15 residues. V was pared by 1 base and J by 0 bases, with 10 bases between. Under the authors' procedure: Using reference gene primer amplification, nucleated cell counts were estimated. The repertoire was sequenced with immunoSEQ multiplex PCR; TCRdb's copy has only in-frame clones and lacks some. That table gives V, J and clone size, and the DNA gave D and trimming. The sample lists 15,000 to 20,000 clones, roughly 80% seen once, with 20% to 25% in the top ten. This clonotype was obtained from a man aged 55 to 70 with active or convalescent COVID-19. The sample consisted of peripheral blood. The chain couples TRBV5-1 to TRBJ1-2; D is perhaps TRBD1 (5 bases). CDR3 amino acids: CASSLREGPNYGYTF. In DNA, the CDR3 is TGCGCCAGCAGCTTGAGGGAGGGACCTAACTATGGCTACACCTTC.